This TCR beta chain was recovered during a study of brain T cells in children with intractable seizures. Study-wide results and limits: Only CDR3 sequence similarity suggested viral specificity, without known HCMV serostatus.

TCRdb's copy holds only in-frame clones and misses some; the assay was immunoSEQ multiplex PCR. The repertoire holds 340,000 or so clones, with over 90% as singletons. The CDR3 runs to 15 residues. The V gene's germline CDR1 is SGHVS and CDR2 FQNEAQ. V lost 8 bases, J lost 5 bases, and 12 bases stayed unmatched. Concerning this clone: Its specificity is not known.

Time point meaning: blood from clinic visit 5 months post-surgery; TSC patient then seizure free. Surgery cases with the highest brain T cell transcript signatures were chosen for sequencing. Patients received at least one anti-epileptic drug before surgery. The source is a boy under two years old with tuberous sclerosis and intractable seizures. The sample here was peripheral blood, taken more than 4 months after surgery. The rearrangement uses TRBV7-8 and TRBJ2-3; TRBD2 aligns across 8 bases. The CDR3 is CASRLGLAGGDTQYF. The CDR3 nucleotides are TGTGCCAGCCGCCTCGGGCTAGCGGGTGGAGATACGCAGTATTTT.